This T cell receptor beta chain was captured in a study of blood T cell repertoires in COVID-19. Study as a whole: From T cells, B-cell-depleted T cells, or PBMCs came the material, which was cDNA or gDNA.

The table came from immunoSEQ multiplex PCR; TCRdb's copy has only in-frame clones and leaves some out. The sample lists about 270,000 clones; 90% were seen once. Germline V CDR1 and CDR2: MDHEN, SYDVKM. The CDR3 is 15 amino acids. V lost 6 bases to trimming and J lost 4 bases, with 18 bases between them. The sequence was obtained from a woman aged 25 to 39 with acute COVID-19. Input material: PBMCs or T cells enriched from blood (not recorded which). The rearrangement uses TRBV28 and TRBJ1-2, with D possibly TRBD1 on 5 matching bases. As DNA, the CDR3 is TGTGCCAGCAGACTCTCTCCTGGAGACAGCTATGGCTACACCTTC. It codes for CASRLSPGDSYGYTF.